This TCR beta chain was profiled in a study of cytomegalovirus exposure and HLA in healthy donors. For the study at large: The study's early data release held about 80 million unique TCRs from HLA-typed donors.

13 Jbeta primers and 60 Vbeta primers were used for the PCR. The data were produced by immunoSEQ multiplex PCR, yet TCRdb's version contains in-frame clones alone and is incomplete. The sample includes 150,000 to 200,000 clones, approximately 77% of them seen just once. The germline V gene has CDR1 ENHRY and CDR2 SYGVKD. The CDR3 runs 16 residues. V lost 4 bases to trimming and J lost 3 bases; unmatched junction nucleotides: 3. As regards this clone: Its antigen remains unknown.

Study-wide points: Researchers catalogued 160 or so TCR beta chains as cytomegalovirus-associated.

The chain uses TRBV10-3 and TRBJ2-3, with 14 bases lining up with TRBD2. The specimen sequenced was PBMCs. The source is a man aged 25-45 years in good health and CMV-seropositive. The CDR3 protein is CAISAGLAGVTDTQYF. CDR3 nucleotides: TGTGCCATCAGTGCGGGACTAGCGGGGGTTACAGATACGCAGTATTTT.